The 23 T cell receptor beta chains below come from one sample, sequenced in a study of cytomegalovirus exposure and HLA in healthy donors. Primers for the PCR totalled 60 Vbeta and 13 Jbeta. Generated by immunoSEQ multiplex PCR, the TCRdb table keeps only in-frame clones and is missing some. The table includes approximately 170,000 clones, just over 75% detected once. Sequencing used PBMCs. All receptors come from a woman aged 35 to 49 in good health and CMV-seronegative.

The chain carries TRBV9 and TRBJ1-3, with 8 bases lining up with TRBD1. CDR1 and CDR2 (germline): SGDLS, YYNGEE. Trimming removed 0 bases from V and 8 bases from J; junction bases left unmatched: 7. The CDR3 contains 15 residues. The CDR3: CASSVGGQGLDTIYF. As DNA, the CDR3 is TGTGCCAGCAGCGTAGGTGGACAGGGATTAGACACCATATATTTT.

V and J are TRBV14 and TRBJ2-1, with a tentative D call TRBD2 (6 bases). Per germline, CDR1 SGHDN and CDR2 FVKESK. The CDR3 has 16 residues. The ends were cut back, 3 bases at V and 2 bases at J, with 14 bases in the middle. The CDR3 DNA reads TGTGCCAGCAGCCACTTAGTGGGAGGAACCTACAATGAGCAGTTCTTC. This translates into CASSHLVGGTYNEQFF.

The chain employs TRBV28 and TRBJ2-7; D may match TRBD1 or TRBD2 (8 bases each). The CDR3 is made up of 14 amino acids. V lost 6 bases and J 5 bases, leaving 17 bases between the germline ends. Germline-derived CDR1 and CDR2 are MDHEN and SYDVKM. The CDR3 loop is CASSLAGQVNEQYF. CDR3 nucleotides: TGTGCCAGCAGCTTAGCGGGACAGGTTAACGAGCAGTACTTC.

This chain connects TRBV13 to TRBJ1-2; TRBD1 is a possible D gene (6 bases). Germline CDR1 PRHDT, CDR2 FYEKMQ (reference sequence). The CDR3 has 14 residues. Trimming stripped 5 bases from V and 4 bases from J, with 14 bases between. The CDR3 coding sequence is TGTGCCAGCAGCCCCCGGACAGTTCTCTATGGCTACACCTTC. Its translation: CASSPRTVLYGYTF.

The CDR3 region has the DNA TGTGCCAGCAGCTTATGGCGGGCCCCGGCGCTGGATCAGCCCCAGCATTTT. It is translated as CASSLWRAPALDQPQHF. This chain joins TRBV7-9 and TRBJ1-5; D is unclear. Trimming took 2 bases from V and 5 from J, leaving 19 bases between them. The CDR3 runs to 17 residues. CDR1 SEHNR and CDR2 FQNEAQ come from the germline V gene (reference sequence).

This clone was found once. The rearrangement joins TRBV6-1 to TRBJ1-5, with D unclear. Germline CDR1 is MNHNS and CDR2 is SASEGT. The CDR3 has 15 amino acids. V lost 0 bases, J lost 7 bases, and 13 bases lay in between. CDR3 coding DNA: TGTGCCAGCAGTGAAGCAGGCCAGAGGAAACAGCCCCAGCATTTT. Protein product: CASSEAGQRKQPQHF.

This chain connects TRBV7-9 to TRBJ2-1, with 13 bases fitting TRBD2. Germline V lookup: CDR1 SEHNR, CDR2 FQNEAQ (reference sequence). Trimming removed 5 bases from V and 4 bases from J; junction bases left unmatched: 2. This CDR3 has 15 amino acids. The DNA for the CDR3 is TGTGCCAGCAGCCGGACTAGCGGGAGTTACAATGAGCAGTTCTTC. It translates to CASSRTSGSYNEQFF.

The chain couples TRBV30 to TRBJ2-3; tentatively, D is TRBD2 (5 bases). The germline V and J ends were trimmed by 4 bases and 5 bases, with 10 bases remaining between them. CDR3 size: 12 residues. CDR1 and CDR2 from the germline V gene are GTSNPN and SVGIG (reference sequence). As DNA, the CDR3 is TGTGCCTGGAAGGGCGGGCGAGATACGCAGTATTTT. It codes for CAWKGGRDTQYF.

The CDR3 DNA reads as TGCGCCAGCAGCTTAACGGGACAGGGAGACCAAGAGACCCAGTACTTC. Translating gives CASSLTGQGDQETQYF. The V call is TRBV5-1, the J call TRBJ2-5; 9 bases fit TRBD1. V was pared by 2 bases and J by 0 bases, with 5 bases of the junction left unmatched. Germline V gene data show CDR1 as SGHRS and CDR2 as YFSETQ. The CDR3 is 16 residues long. The full variable domain, its missing parts supplied by reference TRBV5-1 and TRBJ2-5, is KAGVTQTPRYLIKTRGQQVTLSCSPISGHRSVSWYQQTPGQGLQFLFEYFSETQRNKGNFPGRFSGRQFSNSRSEMNVSTLELGDSALYLCASSLTGQGDQETQYFGPGTRLLVL.

The chain couples TRBV29-1 to TRBJ1-1, with D hard to call. Trimming left V 6 bases short and J 3 bases short, with 8 bases between. Germline assignment: CDR1 SQVTM and CDR2 ANQGSEA. The CDR3 contains 11 residues. This chain's CDR3 is CSVQTDTEAFF. The CDR3 DNA sequence: TGCAGCGTCCAGACTGACACTGAAGCTTTCTTT.

The genes are TRBV5-1 and TRBJ1-2, with 7 bases lining up with TRBD1. Trimming took 4 bases from V and 0 from J; bases not matched to a gene: 6. The CDR3 sequence is 15 residues long. CDR1 is SGHRS, CDR2 YFSETQ, per germline. The CDR3 loop reads CASSRTGDTNYGYTF. Here the CDR3 DNA reads TGCGCCAGCAGCAGGACAGGAGATACTAACTATGGCTACACCTTC.

A few counts support this clone. V is TRBV27 and J is TRBJ2-5; 7 nucleotides match TRBD1. Germline V gene sequence: CDR1 MNHEY, CDR2 SMNVEV (reference sequence). V was clipped by 0 bases and J by 2 bases; unmatched bases: 6. The CDR3 consists of 16 residues. The CDR3 sequence: CASSLSPQGPQETQYF. CDR3 nucleotides: TGTGCCAGCAGTTTATCCCCACAGGGGCCGCAAGAGACCCAGTACTTC.

The rearrangement uses TRBV15 and TRBJ1-5; 8 positions match TRBD1. The junction had 8 bases not matched to a gene; V was cut back by 11 bases and J by 2 bases. Looked up from germline, CDR1 is LNHNV and CDR2 is YYDKDF (reference sequence). The CDR3 spans 14 residues. The CDR3 spells CAAAGQGGNQPQHF. CDR3 coding DNA: TGTGCCGCTGCCGGACAGGGAGGCAATCAGCCCCAGCATTTT.

V gene TRBV10-3 combines with J gene TRBJ2-2; TRBD1 aligns across 7 bases. This CDR3 is built from 14 residues. Germline lookup yields CDR1 ENHRY and CDR2 SYGVKD. Trimming removed 10 bases from V and 4 bases from J; junction bases left unmatched: 9. The CDR3 DNA is TGTGCCACCGAAGAGGGGGCAAGCACCGGGGAGCTGTTTTTT. Amino acid sequence: CATEEGASTGELFF.

The V gene is TRBV18, the J gene TRBJ2-2; 8 nucleotides agree with TRBD2. The J segment lost 4 bases and the V segment lost 1 base, leaving 2 bases of the junction unmatched. The germline V gene encodes CDR1 KGHSH and CDR2 LQKENI. The CDR3 runs 15 residues. The CDR3 coding sequence is TGTGCCAGCTCACCACGGGGACTAGTCACCGGGGAGCTGTTTTTT. This codes for CASSPRGLVTGELFF.

J is TRBJ1-3 and V is TRBV7-9; no clear D. The length of the CDR3 is 16 residues. Germline loops: CDR1 SEHNR, CDR2 FQNEAQ (reference sequence). The germline V and J ends were trimmed by 2 bases and 1 base, with 12 bases remaining between them. CDR3 amino acids: CASSLMIGSSGNTIYF. The CDR3 DNA sequence: TGTGCCAGCAGCTTAATGATAGGGAGTTCTGGAAACACCATATATTTT.

The chain is built from TRBV9 and TRBJ2-6; 11 bases are a match to TRBD2. Looked up from germline, CDR1 is SGDLS and CDR2 is YYNGEE. V lost 0 bases, J lost 1 base, and 0 bases stayed unmatched. The CDR3 length is 17 residues. This CDR3 reads CASSVGLAGSGANVLTF. CDR3 nucleotide sequence: TGTGCCAGCAGCGTAGGACTAGCGGGATCTGGGGCCAACGTCCTGACTTTC. The full variable domain, its missing parts supplied by reference TRBV9 and TRBJ2-6, is DSGVTQTPKHLITATGQRVTLRCSPRSGDLSVYWYQQSLDQGLQFLIQYYNGEERAKGNILERFSAQQFPDLHSELNLSSLELGDSALYFCASSVGLAGSGANVLTFGAGSRLTVL.

V usage is TRBV5-6 and J usage is TRBJ2-1; TRBD2 is a possible D gene (5 bases). Germline loops: CDR1 SGHDT, CDR2 YYEEEE. CDR3 size: 14 residues. V lost 2 bases, J lost 5 bases, and 11 bases lay in between. The CDR3 region has the DNA TGTGCCAGCAGCTTACTGGACTTCAACAATGAGCAGTTCTTC. This codes for CASSLLDFNNEQFF. Full variable domain (missing parts from reference TRBV5-6 and TRBJ2-1): DAGVTQSPTHLIKTRGQQVTLRCSPKSGHDTVSWYQQALGQGPQFIFQYYEEEERQRGNFPDRFSGHQFPNYSSELNVNALLLGDSALYLCASSLLDFNNEQFFGPGTRLTVL.

The V gene is TRBV30, the J gene TRBJ1-1; D might be TRBD1 (6 bases). This CDR3 region has 12 residues. V was cut by 1 base and J by 7 bases, with 10 bases left in between. Germline V gene sequence: CDR1 GTSNPN, CDR2 SVGIG (reference sequence). Written as DNA, the CDR3 is TGTGCCTGGAGTGCCCGGGACAATGAAGCTTTCTTT. Encoded protein: CAWSARDNEAFF.

V gene TRBV30 combines with J gene TRBJ1-1, with TRBD1 matching 7 bases. In germline, CDR1 is GTSNPN, CDR2 SVGIG (reference sequence). V was pared by 4 bases and J by 0 bases, with 11 bases of the junction left unmatched. This CDR3 comprises 16 residues. The CDR3 loop reads CAWIRGGARMNTEAFF. CDR3 sequence (DNA): TGTGCCTGGATCAGAGGGGGCGCAAGGATGAACACTGAAGCTTTCTTT.

This clone has only one observation. This chain uses TRBV21-1 with TRBJ2-6; the table's D call of TRBD2 was not tested on the DNA. TRBV21-1 is listed as a pseudogene. This CDR3 contains 15 residues. The CDR3 DNA reads TGTGCCAGCACCCTGAGGTGCTCCGGGGCCAACGTCCTGACTTTC. It codes for CASTLRCSGANVLTF.

There are a few counts of this clone. The V call is TRBV9, the J call TRBJ2-6, with D tentatively TRBD2 (6 bases). Trimming stripped 6 bases from V and 0 bases from J, with 13 bases between. Per germline, CDR1 SGDLS and CDR2 YYNGEE. This CDR3 has 16 residues. Written as DNA, the CDR3 is TGTGCCAGCACCCCTAGCGTTTCCTCTGGGGCCAACGTCCTGACTTTC. Translation gives CASTPSVSSGANVLTF.

V usage is TRBV7-9 and J usage is TRBJ2-1, with TRBD2 as a possible D gene (6 bases). Germline V gene data show CDR1 as SEHNR and CDR2 as FQNEAQ (reference sequence). This CDR3 region has 14 residues. V lost 2 bases and J lost 4, with 9 bases in between. This chain's CDR3 is CASSLRGGYNEQFF. DNA of the CDR3: TGTGCCAGCAGCTTACGGGGAGGTTACAATGAGCAGTTCTTC.